This entry describes one T cell receptor beta chain. The sample is drawn from a study of CD8 T cells in Susac syndrome. With random hexamers, reverse transcription was performed on about 0.5 to 1 ug of RNA. MiXCR was run by TCRdb on the immunoSEQ multiplex PCR reads, yielding one entry per CDR3 protein. The sample records some 180,000 distinct CDR3 sequences, roughly 90% being singletons. Sequenced: CD4+ T cells from PBMCs. This TCR came from a human donor with Susac syndrome.

CDR3 amino acids: CASSFRGKAEAFF. CDR3 nucleotides: TGTGCCAGCAGTTTTCGAGGGAAGGCTGAAGCTTTCTTT. The genes are TRBV27 and TRBJ1-1, with D uncertain. The germline V gene encodes CDR1 MNHEY and CDR2 SMNVEV (reference sequence). This CDR3 comprises 13 residues. V lost 3 bases to trimming and J lost 6 bases, with 11 bases between them.